This entry lists 9 T cell receptor beta chains sequenced from one sample in a study of vaccination effects on CD4 cells after COVID-19 (dated by TCRdb to between 2021 and 2024). The method behind the library was the immunoSEQ multiplex PCR assay. Not all clones reach the TCRdb copy of this immuneACCESS table, which keeps in-frame sequences only. Checked studies attribute under half of the gap to unresolved V genes and leave the rest unexplained. Within this sample are tens of thousands of clones, with 74% of them counted one time only. Of the sample, about 1.4% falls within the top ten clones. No antigen is known for these receptors. To identify antigen-specific CD4+ T cell clonotypes by their expansion, the ViraFEST assay first stimulated PBMC with viral peptide pools and then applied TCR sequencing. After around 11 days of culture, CD4+ T cells were isolated with the EasySep CD4+ T cell isolation kit. Each participant received two doses of an mRNA SARS-CoV-2 vaccine, either BNT162b2 or mRNA-1273.

The sequencing here drew on CD4+ T cells from PBMCs cultured with HCoV-229E spike peptides, taken after COVID-19 vaccination. Interpreted using the paper, the cell subset or site label stands for: HCoV-229E spike overlapping peptide pool stimulation. The origin of the receptors is a human donor who received a COVID-19 vaccine.

The chain carries TRBV9 and TRBJ2-1; D unclear. Germline lookup yields CDR1 SGDLS and CDR2 YYNGEE. This CDR3 region has 17 residues. Trimming cost V 4 bases and J 7 bases, with 24 bases left between them. The CDR3, as DNA: TGTGCCAGCAGCCCGCGGTCCATGATTTATTTGACGAATGAGCAGTTCTTC. Its translation: CASSPRSMIYLTNEQFF.

The V call is TRBV7-3, the J call TRBJ2-2; D not resolved. Trimming removed 5 bases at V and 1 base at J, with 5 bases between. CDR1 and CDR2 from the germline V gene are SGHTA and FQGTGA. The length of the CDR3 is 13 residues. The CDR3 is CASSPGNTGELFF. CDR3 DNA: TGTGCCAGCAGCCCAGGGAACACCGGGGAGCTGTTTTTT.

J is TRBJ1-1 and V is TRBV7-2, with D perhaps matching TRBD1 (6 bases). V was clipped by 5 bases and J by 5 bases, with 15 bases between them. The length of the CDR3 is 14 residues. Germline V lookup: CDR1 SGHTA, CDR2 FQGNSA. In DNA, the CDR3 is TGTGCCAGCAGCCTACAGGGTAGGACGACTGAAGCTTTCTTT. Protein product: CASSLQGRTTEAFF.

The chain is built from TRBV4-3 and TRBJ2-3; D not certain. The CDR3 is 17 amino acids. Per germline, CDR1 LGHNA and CDR2 YSLEER. The V and J ends lost 1 base and 3 bases respectively, with 17 bases between them. CDR3 coding DNA: TGCGCCAGCAGCCAAGGTCTAAGAAGCTCTGTTACAGATACGCAGTATTTT. It encodes CASSQGLRSSVTDTQYF.

The J gene is TRBJ1-3, the V gene TRBV5-1; the D gene is possibly TRBD1 (5 bases). This CDR3 is 14 amino acids long. Germline V gene data show CDR1 as SGHRS and CDR2 as YFSETQ. Trimming took off 3 bases at V and 0 bases at J, with 7 bases between the two ends. CDR3 DNA sequence: TGCGCCAGCAGCTCCCAGGGCTCTGGAAACACCATATATTTT. Its protein product is CASSSQGSGNTIYF.

The rearrangement links TRBV19 to TRBJ1-4; tentatively, D is TRBD1 (6 bases). Looked up from germline, CDR1 is LNHDA and CDR2 is SQIVND (reference sequence). The germline V and J ends were trimmed by 4 bases and 6 bases, with 12 bases remaining between them. This CDR3 region has 14 residues. In DNA, the CDR3 is TGTGCCAGTAGTACCCAGGGGAGCGATGAAAAACTGTTTTTT. Its translation: CASSTQGSDEKLFF.

The chain is built from TRBV18 and TRBJ2-1; 7 bases are shared with TRBD1. The CDR3 extends over 15 amino acids. With V trimmed by 5 bases and J by 4 bases, 8 bases remained unmatched. Germline V gene data show CDR1 as KGHSH and CDR2 as LQKENI. The CDR3 DNA sequence: TGTGCCAGCTCAGACGGGACAGCCCCATACAATGAGCAGTTCTTC. Amino acids: CASSDGTAPYNEQFF.

The V call is TRBV2, the J call TRBJ1-5; 8 nucleotides align to TRBD1. The CDR3 is made up of 13 amino acids. Trimming cost V 8 bases and J 0 bases; bases outside gene matches: 0. Germline CDR1 is SNHLY and CDR2 is FYNNEI. The CDR3 DNA reads as TGTGCCAGCGACAGGGGTAGCAATCAGCCCCAGCATTTT. This codes for CASDRGSNQPQHF.

The J gene is TRBJ2-7, the V gene TRBV23-1, with 10 bases lining up with TRBD1. TRBV23-1 is noted as an ORF with a role that remains uncertain. The V and J ends lost 8 bases and 11 bases, in that order; junction bases with no gene match: 3. The CDR3 is 10 residues long. CDR3 region: CASQDRGEYV. The CDR3 DNA sequence: TGCGCCAGCCAGGACAGGGGGGAGTACGTC.